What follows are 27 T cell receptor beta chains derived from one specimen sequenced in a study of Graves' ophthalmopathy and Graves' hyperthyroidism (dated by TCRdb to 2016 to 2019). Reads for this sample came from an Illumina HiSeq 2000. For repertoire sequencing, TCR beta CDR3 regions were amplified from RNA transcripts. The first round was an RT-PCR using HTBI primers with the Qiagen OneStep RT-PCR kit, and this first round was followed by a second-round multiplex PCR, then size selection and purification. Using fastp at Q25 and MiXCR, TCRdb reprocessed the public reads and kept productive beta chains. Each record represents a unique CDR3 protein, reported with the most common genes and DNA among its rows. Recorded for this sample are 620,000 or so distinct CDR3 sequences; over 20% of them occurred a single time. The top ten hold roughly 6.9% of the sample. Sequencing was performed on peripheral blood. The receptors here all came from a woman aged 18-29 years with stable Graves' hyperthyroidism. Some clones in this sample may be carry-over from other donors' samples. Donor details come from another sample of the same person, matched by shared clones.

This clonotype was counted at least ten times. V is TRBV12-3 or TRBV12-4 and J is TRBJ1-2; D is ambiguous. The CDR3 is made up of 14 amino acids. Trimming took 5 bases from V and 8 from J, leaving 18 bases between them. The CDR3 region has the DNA TGTGCCAGCAGTCCCACCTGGGGAGGTGAGGGCTACACCTTC. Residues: CASSPTWGGEGYTF.

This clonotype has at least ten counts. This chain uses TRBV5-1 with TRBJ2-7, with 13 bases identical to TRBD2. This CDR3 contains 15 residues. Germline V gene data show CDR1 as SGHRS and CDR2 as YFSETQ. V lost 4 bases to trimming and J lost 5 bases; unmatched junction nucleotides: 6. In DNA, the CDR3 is TGCGCCAGCAGCAAGGGACTAGCGGGAATCGACGAGCAGTACTTC. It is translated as CASSKGLAGIDEQYF.

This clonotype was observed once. In nucleotides, the CDR3 is TGCGCCAGCAACAAGGACAGGTCTAACTATGGCTACACCTTC. Protein sequence: CASNKDRSNYGYTF. The V call is TRBV4-1, the J call TRBJ1-2; the match to TRBD1 covers 7 bases. The germline gives CDR1 MGHRA, CDR2 YSYEKL. The CDR3 has 14 amino acids. The J segment lost 0 bases and the V segment lost 7 bases, leaving 5 bases of the junction unmatched.

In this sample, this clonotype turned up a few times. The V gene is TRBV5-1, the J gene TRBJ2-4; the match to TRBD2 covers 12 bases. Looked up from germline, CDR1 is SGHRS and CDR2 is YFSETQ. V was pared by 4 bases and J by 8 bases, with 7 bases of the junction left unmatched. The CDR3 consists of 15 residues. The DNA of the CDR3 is TGCGCCAGCAGCAGCCTAGCGGGAGGGTCCGACATTCAGTACTTC. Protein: CASSSLAGGSDIQYF.

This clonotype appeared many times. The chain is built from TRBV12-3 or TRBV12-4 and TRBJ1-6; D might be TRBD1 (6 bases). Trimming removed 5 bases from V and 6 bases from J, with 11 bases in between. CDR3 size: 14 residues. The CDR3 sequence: CASSQQGSNSPLHF. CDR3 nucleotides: TGTGCCAGCAGTCAGCAGGGGAGTAATTCACCCCTCCACTTT.

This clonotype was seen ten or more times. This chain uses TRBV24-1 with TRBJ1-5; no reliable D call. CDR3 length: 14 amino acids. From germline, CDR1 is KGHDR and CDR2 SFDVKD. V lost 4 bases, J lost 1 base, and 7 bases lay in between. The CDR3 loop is CATSEGGSNQPQHF. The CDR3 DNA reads TGTGCCACCAGTGAGGGCGGAAGCAATCAGCCCCAGCATTTT.

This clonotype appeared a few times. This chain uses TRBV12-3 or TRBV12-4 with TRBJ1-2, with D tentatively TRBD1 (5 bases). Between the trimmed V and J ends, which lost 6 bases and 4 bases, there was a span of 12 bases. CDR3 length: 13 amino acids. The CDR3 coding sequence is TGTGCCAGCAGCCCAGGGCTCGGCTATGGCTACACCTTC. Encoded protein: CASSPGLGYGYTF.

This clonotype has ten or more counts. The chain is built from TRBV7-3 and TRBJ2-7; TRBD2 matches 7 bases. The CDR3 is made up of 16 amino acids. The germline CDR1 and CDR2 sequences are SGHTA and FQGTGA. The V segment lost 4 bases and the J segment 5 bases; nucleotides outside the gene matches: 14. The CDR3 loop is CASSSLGRAGVDEQYF. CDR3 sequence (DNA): TGTGCCAGCAGCTCGTTAGGGAGGGCGGGAGTAGACGAGCAGTACTTC.

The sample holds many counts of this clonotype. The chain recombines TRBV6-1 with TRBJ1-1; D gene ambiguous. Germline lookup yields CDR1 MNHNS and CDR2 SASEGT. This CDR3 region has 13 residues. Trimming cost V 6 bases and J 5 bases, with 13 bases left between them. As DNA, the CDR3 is TGTGCCAGCAGCCGGGTCTGGGAGACTGAAGCTTTCTTT. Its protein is CASSRVWETEAFF.

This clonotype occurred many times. The CDR3 DNA sequence: TGTGCCAGCAGCTTTTTTAGCGGGGGGCCTGTGACCCAGTACTTC. Protein: CASSFFSGGPVTQYF. The chain carries TRBV7-3 and TRBJ2-5, with 10 bases that match TRBD2. Trimming cost V 3 bases and J 7 bases; bases outside gene matches: 8. CDR3 length equals 15 residues. The germline V gene has CDR1 SGHTA and CDR2 FQGTGA.

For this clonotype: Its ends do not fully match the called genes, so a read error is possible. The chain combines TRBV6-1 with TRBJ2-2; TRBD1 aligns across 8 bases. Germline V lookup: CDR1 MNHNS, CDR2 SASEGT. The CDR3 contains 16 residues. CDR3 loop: CASSDMDRVFTGELFF. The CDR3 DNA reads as TGTGCCAGCAGTGATATGGACAGGGTATTTACCGGGGAACTGTTTTTT.

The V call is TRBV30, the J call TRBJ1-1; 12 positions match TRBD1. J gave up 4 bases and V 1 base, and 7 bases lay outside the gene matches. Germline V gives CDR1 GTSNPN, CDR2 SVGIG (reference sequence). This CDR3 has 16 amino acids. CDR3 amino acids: CAWSDRDRGLGTEAFF. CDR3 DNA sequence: TGTGCCTGGAGTGACCGGGACAGGGGGCTGGGCACTGAAGCTTTCTTT.

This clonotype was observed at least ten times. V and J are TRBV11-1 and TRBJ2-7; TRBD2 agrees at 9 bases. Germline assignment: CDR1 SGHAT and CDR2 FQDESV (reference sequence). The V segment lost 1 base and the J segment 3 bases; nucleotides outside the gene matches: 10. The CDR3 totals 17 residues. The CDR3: CASSLVLAGGWFYEQYF. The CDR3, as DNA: TGTGCCAGCAGCTTAGTCCTTGCGGGAGGGTGGTTCTACGAGCAGTACTTC.

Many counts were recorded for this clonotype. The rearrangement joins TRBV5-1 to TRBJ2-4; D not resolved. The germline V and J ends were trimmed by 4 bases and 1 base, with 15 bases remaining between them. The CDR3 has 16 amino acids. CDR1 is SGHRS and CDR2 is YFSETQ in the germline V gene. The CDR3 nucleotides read TGCGCCAGCAGCAAAGATGGCACTGTGGCCAAAAACATTCAGTACTTC. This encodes CASSKDGTVAKNIQYF.

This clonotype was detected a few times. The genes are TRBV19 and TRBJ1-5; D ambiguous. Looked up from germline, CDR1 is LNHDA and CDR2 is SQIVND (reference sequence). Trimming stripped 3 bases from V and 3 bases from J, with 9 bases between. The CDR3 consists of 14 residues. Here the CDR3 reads CASSMSSFNQPQHF. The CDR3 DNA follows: TGTGCCAGTAGTATGAGCAGTTTCAATCAGCCCCAGCATTTT.

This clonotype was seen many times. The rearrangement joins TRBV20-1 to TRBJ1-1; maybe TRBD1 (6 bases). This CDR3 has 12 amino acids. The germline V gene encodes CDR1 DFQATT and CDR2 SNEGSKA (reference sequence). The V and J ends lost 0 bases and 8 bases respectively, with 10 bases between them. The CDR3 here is CSARDPGGEAFF. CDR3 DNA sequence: TGCAGTGCTAGAGATCCGGGGGGCGAAGCTTTCTTT.

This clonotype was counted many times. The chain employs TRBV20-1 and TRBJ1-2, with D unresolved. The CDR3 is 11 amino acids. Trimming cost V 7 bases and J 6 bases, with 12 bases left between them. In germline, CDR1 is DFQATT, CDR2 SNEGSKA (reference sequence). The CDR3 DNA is TGCAGTGGAGCCGGTGGGAATGGCTACACCTTC. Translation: CSGAGGNGYTF.

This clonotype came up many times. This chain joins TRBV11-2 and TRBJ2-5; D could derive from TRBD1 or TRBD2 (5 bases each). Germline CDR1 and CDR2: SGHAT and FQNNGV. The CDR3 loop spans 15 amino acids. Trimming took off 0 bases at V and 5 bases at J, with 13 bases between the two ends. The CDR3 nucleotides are TGTGCCAGCAGCTTAGATCCCGGGGCTCGGGAGACCCAGTACTTC. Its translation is CASSLDPGARETQYF.

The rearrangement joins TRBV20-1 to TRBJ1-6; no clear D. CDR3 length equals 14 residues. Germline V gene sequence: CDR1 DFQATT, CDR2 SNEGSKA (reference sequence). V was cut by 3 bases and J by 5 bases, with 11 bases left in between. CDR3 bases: TGCAGTGCTAGGGGTTGGGAGGATAATTCACCCCTCCACTTT. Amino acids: CSARGWEDNSPLHF.

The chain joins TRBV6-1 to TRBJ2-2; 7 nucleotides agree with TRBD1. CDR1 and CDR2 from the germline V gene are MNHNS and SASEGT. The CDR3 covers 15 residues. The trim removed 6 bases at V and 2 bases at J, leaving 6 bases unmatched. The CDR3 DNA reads TGTGCCAGCAGGGAGACAGGGCTCAACACCGGGGAGCTGTTTTTT. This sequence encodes CASRETGLNTGELFF.

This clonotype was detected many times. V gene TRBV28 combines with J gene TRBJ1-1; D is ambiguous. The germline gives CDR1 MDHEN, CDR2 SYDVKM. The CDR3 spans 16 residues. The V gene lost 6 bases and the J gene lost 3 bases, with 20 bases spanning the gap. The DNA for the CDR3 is TGTGCCAGCAGCCCCGCGTCGCGGTCGGGCCACACTGAAGCTTTCTTT. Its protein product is CASSPASRSGHTEAFF.

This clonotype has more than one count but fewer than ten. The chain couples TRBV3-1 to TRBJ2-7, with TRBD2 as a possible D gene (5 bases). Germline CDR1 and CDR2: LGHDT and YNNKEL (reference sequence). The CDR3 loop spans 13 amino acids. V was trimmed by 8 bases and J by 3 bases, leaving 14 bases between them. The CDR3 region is CASRQGSGYEQYF. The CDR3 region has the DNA TGTGCCAGCCGGCAAGGGAGCGGCTACGAGCAGTACTTC.

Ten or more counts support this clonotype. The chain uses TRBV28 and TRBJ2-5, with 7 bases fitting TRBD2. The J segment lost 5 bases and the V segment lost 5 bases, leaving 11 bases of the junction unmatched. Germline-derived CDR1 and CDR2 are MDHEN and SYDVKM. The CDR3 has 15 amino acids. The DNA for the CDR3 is TGTGCCAGCAGTCCTACTTTGGGGGGGAGTGAGACCCAGTACTTC. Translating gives CASSPTLGGSETQYF.

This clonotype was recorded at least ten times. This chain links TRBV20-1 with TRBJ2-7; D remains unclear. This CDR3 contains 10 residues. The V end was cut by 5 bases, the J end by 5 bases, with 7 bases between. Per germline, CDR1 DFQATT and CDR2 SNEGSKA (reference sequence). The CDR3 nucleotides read TGCAGTGCTCCCTACCACGAGCAGTACTTC. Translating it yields CSAPYHEQYF.

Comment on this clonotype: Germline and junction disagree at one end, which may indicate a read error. The CDR3 coding sequence is TGTGCTAGTGGCTTGGACCCCCCTAGGGACACTGAAGCTTTCTTT. Its protein product is CASGLDPPRDTEAFF. V and J are TRBV12-5 and TRBJ1-1, with no clear D. CDR1 is LGHNT, CDR2 FRNRAP, per germline. The CDR3 loop spans 15 amino acids.

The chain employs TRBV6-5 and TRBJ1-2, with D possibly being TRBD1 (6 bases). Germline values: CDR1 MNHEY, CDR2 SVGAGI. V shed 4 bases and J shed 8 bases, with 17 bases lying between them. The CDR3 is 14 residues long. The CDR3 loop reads CASSLEGGPRGYTF. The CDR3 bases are TGTGCCAGCAGTTTAGAGGGGGGACCTCGAGGCTACACCTTC.

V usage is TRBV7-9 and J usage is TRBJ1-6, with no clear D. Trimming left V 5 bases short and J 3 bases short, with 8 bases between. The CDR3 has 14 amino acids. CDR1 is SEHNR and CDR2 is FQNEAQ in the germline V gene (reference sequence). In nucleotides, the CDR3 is TGTGCCAGCAGCACGGGTGGCTATAATTCACCCCTCCACTTT. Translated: CASSTGGYNSPLHF. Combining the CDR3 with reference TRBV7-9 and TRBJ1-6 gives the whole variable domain DTGVSQNPRHKITKRGQNVTFRCDPISEHNRLYWYRQTLGQGPEFLTYFQNEAQLEKSRLLSDRFSAERPKGSFSTLEIQRTEQGDSAMYLCASSTGGYNSPLHFGNGTRLTVT.